The source of this T cell receptor (beta chain) is a study of blood T cell repertoires in COVID-19 (TCRdb year 2020). About the investigation overall: Collaborator samples came from the United States, Italy and Spain and covered acute and convalescent phases of COVID-19. Deeply sampled blood TCRbeta repertoires from subjects exposed to, actively infected with, or recovered from COVID-19 were included in the dataset. Samples were obtained from the ongoing ImmuneRACE study (first 160 participants) and from 1,254 subjects provided by 6 global collaborators. HLA class I and class II types, where available, came from metadata supplied by the sample provider rather than from assay-based typing. The sample metadata nearly always contained a de-identified subject ID, COVID-19 status, age in years and sex. A freely available public database, intended as a resource for researchers studying the immune response to SARS-CoV-2, is where the repertoires were released. The prospective study material was composed of cDNA or gDNA derived from T cells, B-cell-depleted T cells, or PBMCs.

The investigation overall reported the following: Clinical and demographic metadata were provided uncurated, with the amount varying by source and participant.

From the cysteine up to the phenylalanine, the CDR3 has a length of 15 residues. CDR3 DNA only is kept here, 45 bases in frame from base 1. Sequences SSHAT (CDR1) and FNYEAQ (CDR2) are obtained from the germline V gene (reference sequence). With regard to this clone: Which antigen it targets is not known. The junction does not match germline at one end; this may be a read error.

Each collaborating institution followed its own protocols to collect whole blood in K2EDTA tubes. For TCRbeta analysis, collaborator samples were shipped as frozen whole blood, as isolated PBMCs, or as DNA extracted from either sample type. TCRbeta CDR3 regions were amplified from genomic DNA by means of the immunoSEQ Assay, a bias-controlled multiplex PCR. Per the source publication's procedure: The number of nucleated cells in each sample was estimated by amplification of reference gene primers within the assay. To quantify the absolute abundance of each unique TCRbeta CDR3 rearrangement, sequence reads were collapsed and filtered. For each sample, productive Simpson clonality was calculated as the square root of Simpson's diversity index across productive rearrangements. Sourced from immuneACCESS, this table was stored by TCRdb with only in-frame sequences that have V and J called. A share of the clones is absent; for the studies checked, an unresolved V gene accounts for under half, and the remainder has no known explanation. D and trimming come from the DNA, and the V and J calls and clone size come from that table. The sample table holds 50,000 to 60,000 clones, of which around nine tenths were seen once. The ten biggest clones cover roughly a quarter of the sample.

The receptor was isolated from a human donor in a cohort sampled during active COVID-19. Sequenced sample: peripheral blood. This sequence uses TRBV7-7 and TRBJ2-2; TRBD2 might be the D gene, on 7 matching bases. The encoded CDR3 is CASSLIRGGTGELFF. The DNA reads as follows: TGTGCTAGCAGCTTGATAAGGGGGGGAACCGGGGAGCTGTTTTTT.